Listed below are T cell receptor beta chains from one sample, sequenced in a study of regulatory T cells in long-lasting Graves disease. TCRdb ran MiXCR on the multiplex PCR reads and lists one entry per CDR3 protein. This sample yields 350,000 to 550,000 distinct CDR3 sequences, of which 16% are seen a single time; 23% belongs to the top ten. Separately, the same data were catalogued under a study of T cells in Graves' hyperthyroidism and ophthalmopathy.

The source was peripheral blood mononuclear cells (PBMCs), collected at new diagnosis, from a patient treated with antithyroid drugs. The source is a woman between 18 and 29 years old with Graves disease. Both conserved end residues are part of each CDR3. The D gene is left open where the match is weak. Clone sizes are given selectively: once, few, many, or a class where the clone is expanded.

J gene | D gene | clone size | V gene | CDR3 protein | CDR3 DNA
TRBJ2-3 | - | few | TRBV4-1 | CASRTGPSSTDTQYF | TGTGCCAGCAGGACGGGGCCCTCAAGCACAGATACGCAGTATTTT
TRBJ1-4 | - | few | TRBV20-1 | CSAKGRKTNEKLFF | TGCAGTGCTAAGGGACGGAAAACTAATGAAAAACTGTTTTTT
TRBJ2-1 | TRBD2 | many | TRBV12-3/TRBV12-4 | CASRTGTSGRPTYNEQFF | TGTGCCAGCAGGACCGGGACTAGCGGGAGGCCGACCTACAATGAGCAGTTCTTC
TRBJ2-7 | - | many | TRBV20-1 | CSARPPRDDYEQYF | TGCAGTGCCCGGCCACCCCGGGACGATTACGAGCAGTACTTC
TRBJ2-7 | - | - | TRBV15 | CATSRGSYEQYF | TGTGCCACCAGCAGAGGCAGCTACGAGCAGTACTTC
TRBJ2-7 | TRBD2 | few | TRBV20-1 | CSARSNPGGYEQYF | TGCAGTGCTAGGTCCAACCCGGGGGGTTACGAGCAGTACTTC
TRBJ2-3 | TRBD2 | few | TRBV19 | CASSTPRLATTDTQYF | TGTGCCAGTAGTACTCCCAGACTAGCGACCACAGATACGCAGTATTTT
TRBJ2-1 | - | many | TRBV27 | CASRVYNEQFF | TGTGCCAGCAGGGTGTACAATGAGCAGTTCTTC
TRBJ1-6 | TRBD1 | many | TRBV27 | CASSPLTGGNSPLHF | TGTGCCAGCAGTCCCCTGACAGGGGGCAATTCACCCCTCCACTTT
TRBJ1-1 | - | many | TRBV20-1 | CSARDWNTEAFF | TGCAGTGCTAGAGATTGGAACACTGAAGCTTTCTTT
TRBJ2-7 | - | - | TRBV19 | CASSILGGTEGYEQYF | TGTGCCAGTAGTATCCTCGGCGGGACGGAGGGATACGAGCAGTACTTC
TRBJ2-7 | - | many | TRBV12-3/TRBV12-4 | CASSLGAEQYF | TGTGCCAGCAGTTTGGGGGCCGAGCAGTACTTC
TRBJ1-2 | - | - | TRBV20-1 | CSARDQQAIGGYTF | TGCAGTGCTAGAGATCAACAGGCCATAGGGGGCTACACCTTC
TRBJ1-1 | - | - | TRBV27 | CASSPRAATEAFF | TGTGCCAGCAGCCCCCGGGCGGCCACTGAAGCTTTCTTT
TRBJ2-1 | - | many | TRBV29-1 | CSVVPELGGSYNEQFF | TGCAGCGTTGTTCCGGAGTTAGGCGGTTCCTACAATGAGCAGTTCTTC
TRBJ1-2 | - | many | TRBV29-1 | CSVEGKTNYGYTF | TGCAGCGTTGAGGGGAAGACTAACTATGGCTACACCTTC
TRBJ2-5 | - | - | TRBV28 | CASSGGPGTQYF | TGTGCCAGCAGTGGGGGCCCGGGGACCCAGTACTTC
TRBJ2-1 | TRBD1 | many | TRBV14 | CASSRRDRVHNEQFF | TGTGCCAGCAGCCGAAGAGACAGGGTCCACAATGAGCAGTTCTTC
TRBJ2-5 | - | many | TRBV30 | CAWSVLGRKQETQYF | TGTGCCTGGAGTGTACTAGGACGGAAACAAGAGACCCAGTACTTC
TRBJ2-5 | TRBD2 | few | TRBV2 | CASRDIAGVQETQYF | TGTGCCAGCAGGGACATAGCGGGAGTGCAAGAGACCCAGTACTTC
TRBJ2-5 | - | few | TRBV30 | CAWSVQETQYF | TGTGCCTGGAGTGTACAAGAGACCCAGTACTTC
TRBJ2-7 | - | once | TRBV6-5 | CASSYLMGTILGEQYF | TGTGCCAGCAGTTACCTCATGGGGACAATCCTGGGTGAGCAGTACTTC
TRBJ2-3 | - | many | TRBV5-5 | CASNLGERTDTQYF | TGTGCCAGCAATCTGGGGGAGAGGACAGATACGCAGTATTTT
TRBJ1-5 | - | few | TRBV5-1 | CASSLGGEYSDSNQPQHF | TGCGCCAGCAGCTTGGGAGGGGAATACAGTGATAGCAATCAGCCCCAGCATTTT
TRBJ1-2 | - | many | TRBV11-2 | CASSHTDYGYTF | TGTGCCAGCAGTCACACGGACTATGGCTACACCTTC
TRBJ2-7 | - | few | TRBV6-5 | CASSSTGGRRYEQYF | TGTGCCAGCAGTTCTACAGGAGGACGACGATACGAGCAGTACTTC
TRBJ2-3 | - | - | TRBV4-3 | CASSQEWAGTDTQYF | TGCGCCAGCAGCCAAGAGTGGGCAGGCACAGATACGCAGTATTTT
TRBJ1-5 | - | many | TRBV2 | CASSDQDQPQHF | TGTGCCAGCAGTGACCAAGATCAGCCCCAGCATTTT
TRBJ2-4 | - | few | TRBV20-1 | CSARDVKRAKNIQYF | TGCAGTGCTAGAGATGTGAAGAGAGCCAAAAACATTCAGTACTTC
TRBJ2-7 | - | few | TRBV7-9 | CASSLVSRSYEQYF | TGTGCCAGCAGCTTAGTATCTCGCAGTTACGAGCAGTACTTC
TRBJ2-7 | TRBD2 | many | TRBV7-9 | CASSFGLAGTYEQYF | TGTGCCAGCAGCTTCGGACTAGCGGGAACCTACGAGCAGTACTTC
TRBJ2-5 | - | many | TRBV20-1 | CSARDLVAFETQYF | TGCAGTGCTAGAGATTTGGTGGCGTTTGAGACCCAGTACTTC
TRBJ2-5 | - | - | TRBV14 | CASSRIWGRQETQYF | TGTGCCAGCAGCCGCATTTGGGGGAGGCAAGAGACCCAGTACTTC
TRBJ2-1 | - | - | TRBV12-3/TRBV12-4 | CASSFSLRAGHYNEQFF | TGTGCCAGCAGTTTCTCCTTAAGAGCGGGTCACTACAATGAGCAGTTCTTC
TRBJ2-5 | - | many | TRBV27 | CASSLSWAGYQETQYF | TGTGCCAGCAGTTTATCGTGGGCGGGTTACCAAGAGACCCAGTACTTC
TRBJ2-3 | - | - | TRBV9 | CASSVTLRDTQYF | TGTGCCAGCAGCGTGACCCTCAGAGATACGCAGTATTTT
TRBJ2-7 | TRBD2 | many | TRBV20-1 | CSATGAGTSVYEQYF | TGCAGTGCTACAGGGGCCGGGACTAGCGTTTACGAGCAGTACTTC
TRBJ2-7 | TRBD2 | - | TRBV3-1 | CASSRTGTSGPYEQYF | TGTGCCAGCAGCCGAACCGGGACTAGCGGACCCTACGAGCAGTACTTC
TRBJ2-1 | - | - | TRBV6-5 | CASSYSRGFLTGSYEQFF | TGTGCCAGCAGTTACTCAAGGGGCTTTCTAACAGGGTCCTACGAGCAGTTCTTC
TRBJ2-7 | - | many | TRBV13 | CASSLSTGDYEQYF | TGTGCCAGCAGCTTATCTACGGGAGATTATGAGCAGTACTTC
TRBJ2-2 | TRBD2 | - | TRBV3-1 | CASSLGLATTGELFF | TGTGCCAGCAGTCTGGGACTAGCGACCACCGGGGAGCTGTTTTTT
TRBJ2-1 | - | many | TRBV28 | CASSTPDRTYNEQFF | TGTGCCAGCAGTACCCCGGACAGAACTTACAATGAGCAGTTCTTC
TRBJ2-3 | - | many | TRBV20-1 | CSARPGAGTDTQYF | TGCAGTGCTAGGCCGGGGGCCGGCACAGATACGCAGTATTTT
TRBJ2-7 | - | - | TRBV12-3/TRBV12-4 | CASSLVESREQYF | TGTGCCAGCAGTTTAGTCGAGAGTCGCGAGCAGTACTTC
TRBJ1-2 | - | - | TRBV28 | CASSFRGRWDGYTF | TGTGCCAGCAGTTTCCGGGGGCGCTGGGATGGCTACACCTTC
TRBJ1-4 | - | many | TRBV18 | CASSPQENEKLFF | TGTGCCAGCTCACCGCAGGAGAATGAAAAACTGTTTTTT
TRBJ1-4 | TRBD1 | many | TRBV27 | CASSRRDRAFLTNEKLFF | TGTGCCAGCAGTCGACGGGACAGAGCATTTCTCACTAATGAAAAACTGTTTTTT
TRBJ2-1 | - | many | TRBV3-1 | CASSQDLIRSDNEQFF | TGTGCCAGCAGCCAAGATCTCATCCGGTCCGACAATGAGCAGTTCTTC
TRBJ2-7 | - | - | TRBV7-9 | CASTMGQGPKTYEQYF | TGTGCCAGCACCATGGGCCAGGGACCTAAGACCTACGAGCAGTACTTC
TRBJ1-5 | - | many | TRBV6-5 | CASSYGVPKGNQPQHF | TGTGCCAGCAGTTACGGGGTACCCAAGGGCAATCAGCCCCAGCATTTT
TRBJ2-5 | - | few | TRBV28 | CASSSLQGGWAQYF | TGTGCCAGCAGTTCACTACAGGGTGGGTGGGCCCAGTACTTC